This TCR beta chain was found in a study of identical twins. Notes on the study in general: Cord blood beta clonotypes present at high abundance carried fewer insertions; no such pattern appeared in memory repertoires. In drawing conclusions, the study used cross-sectional statistical analysis and did not follow the same donors. With beta out-of-frame sequences, excess sharing by twins was weaker.

Per the germline V gene, CDR1 is SGHRS and CDR2 is YFSETQ. Unmatched junction bases numbered 7, after V lost 1 base and J lost 7 bases. The CDR3 length is 16 residues. TCRdb reanalysed the 5' RACE reads using MiXCR and keeps one entry per CDR3 protein. The sample holds 690,000 or so distinct CDR3 sequences, 8% to 9% seen once. This clonotype turned up a few times. Its target is unknown. In addition, the sample was reused for a study of yellow fever vaccine responses in identical twins.

The source of this sequence is a young woman in good health. The V call is TRBV5-1, the J call TRBJ2-1, with 11 positions matching TRBD2. The sequenced material came from PBMCs. The CDR3 DNA sequence: TGCGCCAGCAGCTTGTGGCTAGCGGGGGGTCCAAATGAGCAGTTCTTC. Translating it yields CASSLWLAGGPNEQFF.